The clone carrying this TCR beta chain was counted only a few times. The sample is drawn from a study of blood T cell repertoires in COVID-19. Study-wide context: The origin of the acute and convalescent COVID-19 samples was the United States, Italy and Spain.

This CDR3 is 16 amino acids long. Trimming removed 6 bases from V and 0 bases from J, with 15 bases in between. The germline gives CDR1 KGHSH, CDR2 LQKENI. Clones were read by immunoSEQ multiplex PCR, and TCRdb kept only the in-frame ones, dropping some. The sample yields 200,000 to 250,000 clones, 70% to 90% seen once. The sample comprised peripheral blood. This TCR derives from a middle-aged man with acute or convalescent COVID-19. The chain carries TRBV18 and TRBJ1-5; the D gene is possibly TRBD1 (6 bases). The CDR3 sequence: CASSPGGPNSNQPQHF. CDR3 coding DNA: TGTGCCAGCTCCCCCGGGGGGCCTAATAGCAATCAGCCCCAGCATTTT.